Included here is one TCR beta chain sequence, with context. Its antigen is unknown. This sample is drawn from a study of identical twins. A template switching step contributed a universal primer site, while unique molecular identifiers were present in the cDNA. TCRdb reprocessed the 5' RACE reads with MiXCR, giving one entry per CDR3 protein. The table includes more than 650,000 distinct CDR3 sequences, around 6% detected once. After removal of 1 base from V and 0 bases from J, the junction contained 6 bases not matched to a gene. Germline assignment: CDR1 LGHNT and CDR2 FRNRAP. The CDR3 is 17 amino acids. The study's findings and limits: There is a chance that invariant MAIT and iNKT cells partially muddied zero-insertion analyses. Fewer insertions characterized abundant cord blood beta clonotypes, whereas memory repertoires showed none.

The chain recombines TRBV12-5 with TRBJ2-1, with 7 bases lining up with TRBD2. Sequenced material: naive T cells sorted from blood. The source is a man between 18 and 29 years old in good health. This CDR3 reads CASGLAPLADSYNEQFF. The CDR3 bases are TGTGCTAGTGGTTTGGCCCCCCTAGCGGACTCCTACAATGAGCAGTTCTTC.